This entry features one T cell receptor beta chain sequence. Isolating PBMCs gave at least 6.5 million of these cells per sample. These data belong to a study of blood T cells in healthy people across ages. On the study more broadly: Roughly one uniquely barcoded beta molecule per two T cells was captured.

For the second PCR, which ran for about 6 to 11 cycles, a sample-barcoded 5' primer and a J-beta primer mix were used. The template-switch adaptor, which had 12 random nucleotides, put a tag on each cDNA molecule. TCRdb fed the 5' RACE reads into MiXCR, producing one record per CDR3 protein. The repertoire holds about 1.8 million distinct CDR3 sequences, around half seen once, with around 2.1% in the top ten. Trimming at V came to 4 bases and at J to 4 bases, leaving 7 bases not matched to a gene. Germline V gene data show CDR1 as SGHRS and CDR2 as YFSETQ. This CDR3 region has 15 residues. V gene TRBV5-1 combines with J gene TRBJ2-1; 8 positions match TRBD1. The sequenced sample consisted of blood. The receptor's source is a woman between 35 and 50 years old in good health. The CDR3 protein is CASSSSTGVYNEQFF. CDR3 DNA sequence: TGCGCCAGCAGCAGCTCGACAGGGGTATACAATGAGCAGTTCTTC.